The next 30 T cell receptor beta chains were all read from a single sample in a study of T-cell memory formation after mild COVID-19. One entry per CDR3 protein results from TCRdb running MiXCR on the 5' RACE reads. The sample carries some 150,000 distinct CDR3 sequences, approximately 21% recorded once. Input material: PBMCs or a T cell subset sorted from them (not recorded which). The receptors originated from an adult woman who had mild COVID-19 (a few samples of this study predate the infection). Cell type and time point are not known.

This chain links TRBV5-1 with TRBJ1-2, with D perhaps TRBD1 (5 bases). CDR3 length: 16 amino acids. The germline V and J ends were trimmed by 5 bases and 4 bases, with 21 bases remaining between them. Germline V CDR1 and CDR2: SGHRS, YFSETQ. The CDR3 nucleotides are TGCGCCAGCAGACCCCTTGGGGCCTCTCTTCCCTATGGCTACACCTTC. Translated, it gives CASRPLGASLPYGYTF.

This clonotype appeared many times. The V call is TRBV9, the J call TRBJ1-5; no reliable D call. This CDR3 is built from 14 residues. Germline V CDR1 and CDR2: SGDLS, YYNGEE. V gave up 3 bases and J gave up 10 bases, with 17 bases separating them. CDR3 loop: CASSGGGLLNPQHF. CDR3 DNA sequence: TGTGCCAGCAGCGGGGGAGGGCTCTTAAATCCCCAGCATTTT.

The genes are TRBV20-1 and TRBJ1-3; 10 bases are shared with TRBD1. CDR3 length equals 14 residues. The trim removed 6 bases at V and 7 bases at J, leaving 9 bases unmatched. Per the germline V gene, CDR1 is DFQATT and CDR2 is SNEGSKA (reference sequence). CDR3 DNA: TGCAGTGCCGAGGCCGGGACAGGGGTGAACACCATATATTTT. It is translated as CSAEAGTGVNTIYF.

The chain recombines TRBV18 with TRBJ2-1, with no clear D. CDR1 KGHSH and CDR2 LQKENI come from the germline V gene. V gave up 3 bases and J gave up 9 bases, with 12 bases separating them. This CDR3 is 13 amino acids long. The CDR3 bases are TGTGCCAGCTCACCTGGCGTCCTGGGTGAGCAGTTCTTC. It codes for CASSPGVLGEQFF.

V is TRBV4-1 and J is TRBJ1-2; D may be TRBD1 (6 bases). Germline V lookup: CDR1 MGHRA, CDR2 YSYEKL. The CDR3 sequence is 15 residues long. The germline V and J ends were trimmed by 5 bases and 2 bases, with 15 bases remaining between them. Here the CDR3 reads CASSSPEGGNYGYTF. In DNA, the CDR3 is TGCGCCAGCAGCTCGCCCGAGGGGGGAAACTATGGCTACACCTTC.

This clonotype was found many times. The chain combines TRBV4-3 with TRBJ2-1, with no clear D. Germline-derived CDR1 and CDR2 are LGHNA and YSLEER. The CDR3 spans 16 residues. Between the trimmed V and J ends, which lost 0 bases and 2 bases, there was a span of 11 bases. The CDR3 sequence is CASSQDQRATYNEQFF. The DNA for the CDR3 is TGCGCCAGCAGCCAAGATCAAAGGGCGACCTACAATGAGCAGTTCTTC.

V gene TRBV7-8 combines with J gene TRBJ2-1; 8 bases are shared with TRBD2. The CDR3 contains 15 residues. The germline V gene encodes CDR1 SGHVS and CDR2 FQNEAQ. The V and J ends lost 6 bases and 6 bases, in that order; junction bases with no gene match: 10. The CDR3 coding sequence is TGTGCCAGCAGTTTACAGAGGAGCGGGAGCAATGAGCAGTTCTTC. Residues: CASSLQRSGSNEQFF.

This clonotype was observed a few times. This CDR3 is CASSSAPGPSYEQYF. CDR3 DNA: TGTGCCAGCAGCTCAGCACCGGGACCCTCCTACGAGCAGTACTTC. This sequence joins TRBV7-2 and TRBJ2-7; D possibly uses TRBD1 or TRBD2 (5 bases each). V was shortened by 4 bases and J by 0 bases, with 13 bases between the two germline ends. Germline V gene sequence: CDR1 SGHTA, CDR2 FQGNSA. This CDR3 contains 15 residues.

This clonotype has more than one count but fewer than ten. The rearrangement joins TRBV19 to TRBJ2-7; 9 bases map to TRBD1. CDR3 length: 13 amino acids. Trimming at V came to 10 bases and at J to 3 bases, leaving 7 bases not matched to a gene. Germline assignment: CDR1 LNHDA and CDR2 SQIVND (reference sequence). The CDR3, as DNA: TGTGCCACGCGACCGGGACAGGGCTACGAGCAGTACTTC. Translating gives CATRPGQGYEQYF.

V is TRBV7-2 and J is TRBJ2-3; D uncertain. Between the trimmed V and J ends, which lost 0 bases and 3 bases, there was a span of 13 bases. Germline V lookup: CDR1 SGHTA, CDR2 FQGNSA. The CDR3 is 16 residues long. This chain's CDR3 is CASSLAIGLRTDTQYF. The CDR3 nucleotides are TGTGCCAGCAGCTTAGCTATAGGGTTGCGGACAGATACGCAGTATTTT. The variable domain in full, completed from reference TRBV7-2 and TRBJ2-3, reads GAGVSQSPSNKVTEKGKDVELRCDPISGHTALYWYRQSLGQGLEFLIYFQGNSAPDKSGLPSDRFSAERTGGSVSTLTIQRTQQEDSAVYLCASSLAIGLRTDTQYFGPGTRLTVL.

The rearrangement links TRBV11-2 to TRBJ2-3; no definite D call. Trimming removed 0 bases from V and 2 bases from J, with 9 bases in between. The CDR3 has 15 amino acids. Germline loops: CDR1 SGHAT, CDR2 FQNNGV. The CDR3 sequence is CASSLDGHPTDTQYF. The CDR3 DNA reads TGTGCCAGCAGCTTAGACGGTCACCCCACAGATACGCAGTATTTT.

CDR3 DNA sequence: TGCGCCAGCAGCTTGGAACCGGCGTACAATGAGCAGTTCTTC. Its translation is CASSLEPAYNEQFF. The gene calls are TRBV5-1 and TRBJ2-1; D unclear. CDR1 is SGHRS and CDR2 is YFSETQ in the germline V gene. V shed 0 bases and J shed 4 bases, with 8 bases lying between them. The CDR3 sequence is 14 residues long.

This chain joins TRBV2 and TRBJ2-3, with 7 bases that match TRBD1. The trim removed 2 bases at V and 2 bases at J, leaving 4 bases unmatched. The CDR3 runs 15 residues. Germline V lookup: CDR1 SNHLY, CDR2 FYNNEI. Here the CDR3 reads CASSETTGPTDTQYF. In DNA form, the CDR3 reads TGTGCCAGCAGTGAAACGACAGGGCCCACAGATACGCAGTATTTT.

This clonotype was counted between two and nine times. The chain combines TRBV5-1 with TRBJ2-1; TRBD1 agrees at 7 bases. V gave up 3 bases and J gave up 2 bases; unmatched junction bases: 2. Germline-derived CDR1 and CDR2 are SGHRS and YFSETQ. The CDR3 is 14 residues long. This CDR3 is CASSSGQTYNEQFF. CDR3 sequence (DNA): TGCGCCAGCAGCTCGGGACAGACCTACAATGAGCAGTTCTTC.

The rearrangement uses TRBV2 and TRBJ1-5, with a weak D call TRBD1 (5 bases). This CDR3 has 15 residues. Trimming pared 4 bases from V and 0 bases from J, leaving 10 bases between. CDR1 and CDR2 from the germline V gene are SNHLY and FYNNEI. For the CDR3, the DNA is TGTGCCAGCAGTGCGGACGGACATAGCAATCAGCCCCAGCATTTT. Amino acids: CASSADGHSNQPQHF. The whole variable domain, remainder taken from reference TRBV2 and TRBJ1-5, is EPEVTQTPSHQVTQMGQEVILRCVPISNHLYFYWYRQILGQKVEFLVSFYNNEISEKSEIFDDQFSVERPDGSNFTLKIRSTKLEDSAMYFCASSADGHSNQPQHFGDGTRLSIL.

The gene calls are TRBV20-1 and TRBJ2-5; D unresolved. Germline V lookup: CDR1 DFQATT, CDR2 SNEGSKA (reference sequence). The ends were cut back, 2 bases at V and 2 bases at J, with 6 bases in the middle. The CDR3 has 12 amino acids. As DNA, the CDR3 is TGCAGTGCTAGAACCCCTCAAGAGACCCAGTACTTC. Protein product: CSARTPQETQYF.

The chain combines TRBV6-5 with TRBJ2-5, with D perhaps given as TRBD1 or TRBD2 (5 bases each). CDR3 length equals 14 residues. Trimming removed 4 bases at V and 5 bases at J, with 14 bases between. Germline-derived CDR1 and CDR2 are MNHEY and SVGAGI. CDR3 protein: CASSSTGAHETQYF. In nucleotides, the CDR3 is TGTGCCAGCAGTTCCACCGGGGCCCACGAGACCCAGTACTTC.

This clonotype was recorded a few times. The V and J genes are TRBV18 and TRBJ2-7; D not certain. This CDR3 spans 15 amino acids. Trimming stripped 2 bases from V and 0 bases from J, with 11 bases between. CDR1 is KGHSH and CDR2 is LQKENI in the germline V gene. The CDR3 sequence: CASSPDSNPSYEQYF. The CDR3 DNA sequence: TGTGCCAGCTCACCAGACTCCAACCCCTCCTACGAGCAGTACTTC.

This clonotype was detected only a few times. This rearrangement joins TRBV10-3 to TRBJ1-3, with D perhaps matching TRBD1 (6 bases). The CDR3 spans 13 residues. Germline V gene sequence: CDR1 ENHRY, CDR2 SYGVKD. Trimming cost V 4 bases and J 2 bases, with 6 bases left between them. The DNA for the CDR3 is TGTGCCATCAGTGGGACAGCTGGAAACACCATATATTTT. This encodes CAISGTAGNTIYF.

The V call is TRBV7-7, the J call TRBJ2-2, with a tentative D call TRBD2 (6 bases). This CDR3 is built from 15 residues. V gave up 5 bases and J gave up 7 bases, with 17 bases separating them. Germline V gives CDR1 SSHAT, CDR2 FNYEAQ (reference sequence). In nucleotides, the CDR3 is TGTGCCAGCAGCGCGACCGGGACCGGGGGCGGGGAGCTGTTTTTT. It codes for CASSATGTGGGELFF.

This clonotype has only a few counts. The chain combines TRBV9 with TRBJ2-6; 7 nucleotides agree with TRBD2. This CDR3 has 18 residues. The germline V gene has CDR1 SGDLS and CDR2 YYNGEE. The J segment lost 0 bases and the V segment lost 2 bases, leaving 8 bases of the junction unmatched. For the CDR3, the DNA is TGTGCCAGCAGCGTTTCAGCGGGGTCCTCCTCTGGGGCCAACGTCCTGACTTTC. Amino acids: CASSVSAGSSSGANVLTF.

This clonotype was observed a few times. This chain uses TRBV5-1 with TRBJ2-7; 7 bases match TRBD1. The CDR3 has 16 amino acids. Germline V CDR1 and CDR2: SGHRS, YFSETQ. After removal of 1 base from V and 6 bases from J, the junction contained 13 bases not matched to a gene. The CDR3 DNA is TGCGCCAGCAGCTTGCTGACAGGGAACCCAAACGGCGAGCAGTACTTC. The encoded protein is CASSLLTGNPNGEQYF. Combining the CDR3 with reference TRBV5-1 and TRBJ2-7 gives the whole variable domain KAGVTQTPRYLIKTRGQQVTLSCSPISGHRSVSWYQQTPGQGLQFLFEYFSETQRNKGNFPGRFSGRQFSNSRSEMNVSTLELGDSALYLCASSLLTGNPNGEQYFGPGTRLTVT.

CDR3 sequence reads: CASSQSYGGEGETQYF. The CDR3 DNA is TGCGCCAGCAGTCAATCGTACGGGGGTGAAGGAGAGACCCAGTACTTC. The rearrangement links TRBV23-1 to TRBJ2-5; D possibly corresponds to TRBD2 (6 bases). TRBV23-1 belongs to the ORF category, with a function that is uncertain. This CDR3 region has 16 residues. The V gene lost 0 bases and the J gene lost 4 bases, with 15 bases spanning the gap.

A few counts support this clonotype. The rearrangement joins TRBV20-1 to TRBJ2-2; 9 nucleotides line up with TRBD1. With V trimmed by 6 bases and J by 4 bases, 6 bases remained unmatched. The CDR3 length is 14 residues. The germline V gene encodes CDR1 DFQATT and CDR2 SNEGSKA (reference sequence). CDR3 loop: CSAHRGHATGELFF. The CDR3 region has the DNA TGCAGTGCCCACAGGGGGCATGCCACCGGGGAGCTGTTTTTT.

Only a few counts were recorded for this clonotype. V gene TRBV3-1 combines with J gene TRBJ1-2, with 11 bases aligning to TRBD1. In germline, CDR1 is LGHDT, CDR2 YNNKEL (reference sequence). After removal of 1 base from V and 6 bases from J, the junction contained 4 bases not matched to a gene. This CDR3 has 15 amino acids. DNA of the CDR3: TGTGCCAGCAGCCAAGCCGGGACAGGGGGTCATGGCTACACCTTC. The encoded protein is CASSQAGTGGHGYTF.

This clonotype occurred a few times. This chain joins TRBV24-1 and TRBJ2-3; 9 nucleotides agree with TRBD2. The CDR3 has 17 amino acids. Germline V gene lookup returns CDR1 KGHDR and CDR2 SFDVKD. J was trimmed by 3 bases and V by 5 bases; bases with no gene match: 11. CDR3 sequence (DNA): TGTGCCACCAGTGCCCTCGGGGCTAGCGGGGAAACAGATACGCAGTATTTT. Amino acids: CATSALGASGETDTQYF.

The V call is TRBV28, the J call TRBJ2-6, with D possibly called TRBD1 or TRBD2 (6 bases each). In germline, CDR1 is MDHEN, CDR2 SYDVKM. The CDR3 consists of 13 residues. Trimming stripped 8 bases from V and 4 bases from J, with 9 bases between. The CDR3: CASRGPGANVLTF. In DNA form, the CDR3 reads TGTGCCAGCCGGGGGCCCGGGGCCAACGTCCTGACTTTC.

This clonotype was seen a few times. J is TRBJ1-5 and V is TRBV6-5; D is ambiguous. Germline CDR1 and CDR2: MNHEY and SVGAGI. This CDR3 spans 14 amino acids. V lost 7 bases and J lost 2, with 12 bases in between. The CDR3 is CASKKDGRNQPQHF. The CDR3 nucleotides are TGTGCCAGCAAAAAAGACGGTCGCAATCAGCCCCAGCATTTT.

This clonotype was observed a few times. This sequence joins TRBV5-1 and TRBJ1-1, with a possible D match to TRBD1 (6 bases). The ends were cut back, 6 bases at V and 5 bases at J, with 14 bases in the middle. The CDR3 contains 13 residues. CDR1 and CDR2 (germline): SGHRS, YFSETQ. CDR3 sequence (DNA): TGCGCCAGCACCATTAAGGGGGGGACTGAAGCTTTCTTT. Protein product: CASTIKGGTEAFF.

The count of this clonotype is one. The genes are TRBV18 and TRBJ1-1, with D perhaps TRBD1 (6 bases). V was trimmed by 4 bases and J by 5 bases, leaving 17 bases between them. Germline V gives CDR1 KGHSH, CDR2 LQKENI. This CDR3 is built from 15 residues. CDR3: CASSLPRTVGTEAFF. The CDR3 DNA reads as TGTGCCAGCTCACTTCCGAGGACAGTCGGAACTGAAGCTTTCTTT.